These T cell receptor beta chains were read from a single sample in a study of CXCR3-negative and CXCR3-positive naive CD8 T cells. TCRdb re-called the 5' RACE reads; one entry per CDR3 protein, DNA not given. The sample table includes some 130,000 distinct CDR3 sequences. Sequencing was carried out using naive CXCR3+ CD8+ T cells from blood. The receptors were sampled from a human donor in good health. Some clones in this sample may be carry-over from other donors' samples. Both conserved end residues are part of each CDR3.

V	J	CDR3
TRBV19	TRBJ1-1	CASSSRQGDTEAFF
TRBV4-3	TRBJ2-1	CASSQVLQGRDEQFF
TRBV28	TRBJ2-5	CASSSIPKVETQYF
TRBV7-6	TRBJ1-4	CASSLIENEKLFF
TRBV7-2	TRBJ1-5	CASSLDGTGVSRQPQHF
TRBV29-1	TRBJ1-1	CSVEGTGEPNTEAFF
TRBV12-3/TRBV12-4	TRBJ2-7	CASSFTSLPYEQYF
TRBV28	TRBJ1-1	CASSQRSGKGNTEAFF
TRBV28	TRBJ2-1	CASSHPGQDYNEQFF
TRBV10-3	TRBJ2-5	CAIGGDLQETQYF
TRBV4-3	TRBJ2-3	CASSQSKAGTGLTDTQYF
TRBV5-1	TRBJ2-7	CASSSFGASYEQYF
TRBV15	TRBJ1-5	CATGERRNSNQPQHF